This TCR beta chain originates from a study of patients and donors after allogeneic stem cell transplantation. TCRdb re-called the RT-PCR reads with MiXCR, one entry per CDR3 protein. The sample consists of about 410,000 distinct CDR3 sequences, roughly 16% of them appearing once. The CDR3 runs 13 residues. In germline, CDR1 is MNHEY, CDR2 SVGAGI. V was pared by 6 bases and J by 8 bases, with 16 bases between. The sample taken for sequencing was blood, either unsorted or a sorted T cell fraction (not recorded which). The sequence was collected from a human donor who was either an allogeneic HSCT recipient or a stem cell or donor lymphocyte infusion donor (not recorded which). It is not recorded whose cells these are; they may come from a transplant donor. The chain links TRBV6-5 to TRBJ1-2; maybe TRBD1 (5 bases). DNA for the CDR3: TGTGCCAGCAGCTACGTGGGGGGAAACGGCTACACCTTC. It translates to CASSYVGGNGYTF.